The 27 T cell receptor beta chains reported below all come from one sample, sequenced in a study of Ad26.COV2.S vaccination and SARS-CoV-2 variants. Treatment given: approximately 18 received Ad26.COV2.S at low or high dose, single or two shots; 5 received placebo; per-sample allocation not given. The investigators took samples on day 63 after the first vaccine or placebo injection. TCRdb's copy holds only in-frame clones and misses some; the assay was immunoSEQ multiplex PCR. The sample holds under 250,000 clones; roughly nine tenths are singletons and the top ten take 2.9%. The input for sequencing was peripheral blood, taken in a trial of Ad26.COV2.S vaccine versus placebo. These receptors were collected from a person between 18 and 59 years old who received the Ad26.COV2.S COVID-19 vaccine or a placebo.

The chain carries TRBV24-1 and TRBJ2-3, with D hard to call. The germline V gene has CDR1 KGHDR and CDR2 SFDVKD. The CDR3 totals 12 residues. Trimming removed 2 bases at V and 5 bases at J, with 4 bases between. The CDR3 region is CATSDWGDTQYF. The CDR3 DNA sequence: TGTGCCACCAGTGATTGGGGAGATACGCAGTATTTT.

The chain links TRBV6-5 to TRBJ2-7, with TRBD2 identical over 8 bases. CDR1 is MNHEY and CDR2 is SVGAGI in the germline V gene. Trimming at V came to 6 bases and at J to 3 bases, leaving 10 bases not matched to a gene. The CDR3 totals 15 residues. CDR3 amino acids: CASRVSGMGDYEQYV. DNA for the CDR3: TGTGCCAGCAGGGTTAGCGGGATGGGGGACTACGAGCAGTACGTC.

Here the CDR3 reads CASSEAQIVGVEKLFF. The CDR3 nucleotides read TGTGCCAGCAGTGAAGCACAGATAGTAGGAGTTGAAAAACTGTTTTTT. This sequence joins TRBV6-1 and TRBJ1-4; D gene uncertain. This CDR3 is 16 amino acids long. Germline CDR1 reads MNHNS; CDR2 reads SASEGT. V was cut by 0 bases and J by 7 bases, with 15 bases left in between.

This clone appeared a single time. This chain uses TRBV7-3 with TRBJ2-3, with D possibly TRBD2 on 6 matching bases. The germline V gene has CDR1 SGHTA and CDR2 FQGTGA. The CDR3 runs to 14 residues. Trimming removed 1 base at V and 6 bases at J, with 11 bases between. The CDR3 region has the DNA TGTGCCAGCAGCTTAATATCCAGCGGGGATACGCAGTATTTT. Residues: CASSLISSGDTQYF.

The chain joins TRBV6-6 to TRBJ2-7, with 8 bases that match TRBD2. The CDR3 length is 17 residues. Germline CDR1 MNHNY, CDR2 SVGAGI (reference sequence). Unmatched junction bases numbered 14, after V lost 5 bases and J lost 2 bases. CDR3 loop: CASSPTLAGRAPYEQYV. The CDR3 DNA follows: TGTGCCAGCAGTCCGACCTTAGCGGGAAGGGCCCCCTACGAGCAGTACGTC.

The gene calls are TRBV15 and TRBJ2-5, with TRBD2 identical over 9 bases. The CDR3 is made up of 17 amino acids. V lost 2 bases to trimming and J lost 3 bases; unmatched junction nucleotides: 10. Germline V gives CDR1 LNHNV, CDR2 YYDKDF (reference sequence). In DNA form, the CDR3 reads TGTGCCACCAGCAGAATCACGGGACTAGCCCTTGAAGAGACCCAGTACTTC. Translating gives CATSRITGLALEETQYF.

In this sample, this clone turned up a few times. V and J are TRBV5-8 and TRBJ2-7; 7 nucleotides line up with TRBD1. The J segment lost 3 bases and the V segment lost 4 bases, leaving 7 bases of the junction unmatched. Germline CDR1 reads SGHTS; CDR2 reads YDEGEE. There are 14 residues in the CDR3. CDR3 nucleotides: TGTGCCAGCAGCGGGGCTACAGGGGACTACGAGCAGTACGTC. Its translation: CASSGATGDYEQYV.

This sequence joins TRBV27 and TRBJ1-4; D call uncertain. This CDR3 spans 13 amino acids. The V end was cut by 4 bases, the J end by 1 base, with 4 bases between. Germline values: CDR1 MNHEY, CDR2 SMNVEV (reference sequence). The CDR3 loop is CASSSKTNEKLFF. CDR3 sequence (DNA): TGTGCCAGCAGTTCAAAAACTAATGAAAAACTGTTTTTT.

This clone was recorded only once. The CDR3 nucleotides are TGTGCCAGCAGCGAGGACAGGGGGCTAAGAGGGGAGCTGTTTTTT. Protein product: CASSEDRGLRGELFF. The J gene is TRBJ2-2, the V gene TRBV9, with 11 bases aligning to TRBD1. This CDR3 spans 15 amino acids. Trimming cost V 3 bases and J 8 bases; bases outside gene matches: 6. Germline loops: CDR1 SGDLS, CDR2 YYNGEE.

The chain is built from TRBV9 and TRBJ1-2; D gene unclear. Germline assignment: CDR1 SGDLS and CDR2 YYNGEE. This CDR3 comprises 14 residues. Between the trimmed V and J ends, which lost 4 bases and 5 bases, there was a span of 15 bases. CDR3 amino acids: CASSPRLDIYGYTF. The DNA of the CDR3 is TGTGCCAGCAGCCCACGTTTAGACATATATGGCTACACCTTC. Together with reference TRBV9 and TRBJ1-2, the CDR3 gives the full variable domain: DSGVTQTPKHLITATGQRVTLRCSPRSGDLSVYWYQQSLDQGLQFLIQYYNGEERAKGNILERFSAQQFPDLHSELNLSSLELGDSALYFCASSPRLDIYGYTFGSGTRLTVV.

The rearrangement uses TRBV25-1 and TRBJ1-1; D is uncertain. Germline CDR1 is MGHDK and CDR2 is SYGVNS. V dropped 6 bases and J dropped 3 bases, with 8 bases sitting between them. The CDR3 spans 12 residues. CDR3: CASSMEYTEAFF. CDR3 coding DNA: TGTGCCAGCAGCATGGAGTACACTGAAGCTTTCTTT.

The chain carries TRBV27 and TRBJ2-2; TRBD2 is a possible D gene (5 bases). Per the germline V gene, CDR1 is MNHEY and CDR2 is SMNVEV (reference sequence). V gave up 6 bases and J gave up 4 bases, with 18 bases separating them. The CDR3 is 16 residues long. DNA of the CDR3: TGTGCCAGCAGGCCAGCTACTAGGCACGGCACCGGGGAGCTGTTTTTT. It yields the protein CASRPATRHGTGELFF.

This chain connects TRBV5-4 to TRBJ2-1, with unresolved D. This CDR3 comprises 14 residues. From germline, CDR1 is SGHNT and CDR2 YYREEE (reference sequence). V was shortened by 5 bases and J by 3 bases, with 12 bases between the two germline ends. The CDR3 spells CASSRDWDYNEQFF. CDR3 DNA sequence: TGTGCCAGCAGTCGTGACTGGGACTACAATGAGCAGTTCTTC.

This clone occurred many times. The chain has TRBV6-5 and TRBJ2-7; the D gene is possibly TRBD2 (7 bases). Germline V gives CDR1 MNHEY, CDR2 SVGAGI. The V end was cut by 6 bases, the J end by 5 bases, with 17 bases between. CDR3 length: 14 residues. CDR3 amino acids: CASRPGGGRNEQYF. CDR3 nucleotides: TGTGCCAGCAGGCCCGGCGGGGGCAGGAACGAGCAGTACTTC.

V is TRBV19 and J is TRBJ1-1; 9 bases are shared with TRBD1. Germline values: CDR1 LNHDA, CDR2 SQIVND (reference sequence). The CDR3 totals 16 residues. J was trimmed by 6 bases and V by 6 bases; bases with no gene match: 14. CDR3: CASSHFAGTGHPEAFF. The CDR3 DNA reads as TGTGCCAGTAGCCATTTTGCCGGGACAGGGCACCCTGAAGCTTTCTTT.

This chain connects TRBV11-2 to TRBJ1-3; D ambiguous. V lost 5 bases, J lost 2 bases, and 10 bases lay in between. Germline V gene data show CDR1 as SGHAT and CDR2 as FQNNGV. The CDR3 has 14 residues. The CDR3 reads CASSPTVPGNTIYF. CDR3 nucleotide sequence: TGTGCCAGCAGCCCGACGGTTCCTGGAAACACCATATATTTT.

J is TRBJ2-1 and V is TRBV18, with 7 nucleotides matching TRBD1. The length of the CDR3 is 17 residues. CDR1 is KGHSH, CDR2 LQKENI, per germline. The junction had 11 bases not matched to a gene; V was cut back by 6 bases and J by 0 bases. The CDR3 loop is CASSLLPGQTSYNEQFF. The CDR3 DNA reads as TGTGCCAGCTCGCTCTTACCGGGACAGACCTCCTACAATGAGCAGTTCTTC.

The chain employs TRBV7-2 and TRBJ1-2, with D hard to call. Trimming removed 2 bases at V and 9 bases at J, with 16 bases between. Germline-derived CDR1 and CDR2 are SGHTA and FQGNSA. The CDR3 consists of 14 residues. CDR3 region: CASSLKVDSFSYTF. As DNA, the CDR3 is TGTGCCAGCAGCTTAAAGGTGGATTCTTTTAGCTACACCTTC.

The chain recombines TRBV23-1 with TRBJ2-7; D is unclear. TRBV23-1 belongs to the ORF category, with a function that is uncertain. The CDR3 totals 10 residues. The ends were cut back, 3 bases at V and 11 bases at J, with 8 bases in the middle. The CDR3 nucleotides are TGCGCCAGCAGTCACAGGCGAGAGTACGTC. This translates into CASSHRREYV.

V is TRBV5-6 and J is TRBJ1-4; no definite D call. Trimming removed 3 bases at V and 7 bases at J, with 16 bases between. CDR3 length: 15 amino acids. The germline V gene encodes CDR1 SGHDT and CDR2 YYEEEE. CDR3 DNA: TGTGCCAGCAGCTATTCCCCTAGCGGAGGTGAAAAACTGTTTTTT. Translation gives CASSYSPSGGEKLFF.

The chain joins TRBV6-6 to TRBJ2-7; 7 nucleotides match TRBD1. V shed 3 bases, J shed 1 base, and the junction held 6 bases outside the gene matches. From germline, CDR1 is MNHNY and CDR2 SVGAGI (reference sequence). The CDR3 contains 15 residues. The CDR3 here is CASSYLTGSSYEQYF. CDR3 sequence (DNA): TGTGCCAGCAGTTATCTGACAGGGTCGTCCTACGAGCAGTACTTC.

J is TRBJ1-1 and V is TRBV5-4; D may be TRBD1 (5 bases). Germline lookup yields CDR1 SGHNT and CDR2 YYREEE (reference sequence). There are 13 residues in the CDR3. V shed 4 bases and J shed 1 base, with 8 bases lying between them. DNA of the CDR3: TGTGCCAGCAGCCGCGACAGGAACACTGAAGCTTTCTTT. Translated, it gives CASSRDRNTEAFF.

The gene calls are TRBV30 and TRBJ1-4; 8 bases are a match to TRBD1. Trimming took 3 bases from V and 7 from J; bases not matched to a gene: 7. This CDR3 contains 14 residues. The germline gives CDR1 GTSNPN, CDR2 SVGIG (reference sequence). The CDR3: CAWRSGTGFEKLFF. CDR3 in DNA: TGTGCCTGGAGGTCCGGGACAGGTTTTGAAAAACTGTTTTTT. Looking up the rest from reference TRBV30 and TRBJ1-4 gives the full variable domain: SQTIHQWPATLVQPVGSPLSLECTVEGTSNPNLYWYRQAAGRGLQLLFYSVGIGQISSEVPQNLSASRPQDRQFILSSKKLLLSDSGFYLCAWRSGTGFEKLFFGSGTQLSVL.

The V gene is TRBV30, the J gene TRBJ2-3; weak D call: TRBD1 (6 bases). The V gene's germline CDR1 is GTSNPN and CDR2 SVGIG (reference sequence). Trimming took off 3 bases at V and 5 bases at J, with 15 bases between the two ends. This CDR3 has 14 amino acids. CDR3 amino acids: CAWRVRGQRDTQYF. The CDR3 nucleotides read TGTGCCTGGAGAGTCAGGGGCCAAAGAGATACGCAGTATTTT.

V is TRBV7-2 and J is TRBJ2-1; 8 bases map to TRBD2. Germline V gene lookup returns CDR1 SGHTA and CDR2 FQGNSA. This CDR3 is 15 amino acids long. V dropped 5 bases and J dropped 0; count of bases not matched to a gene: 3. Written as DNA, the CDR3 is TGTGCCAGCAGCCAGCGGGGGCCCTCCTACAATGAGCAGTTCTTC. Protein sequence: CASSQRGPSYNEQFF.

The chain combines TRBV3-1 (or the pseudogene TRBV3-2) with TRBJ1-2; TRBD1 matches 9 bases. Looked up from germline, CDR1 is LGHDT and CDR2 is YNNKEL (reference sequence). J lost 8 bases, V lost 4 bases, and 2 bases had no gene match. The CDR3 loop spans 12 amino acids. The CDR3 nucleotides are TGTGCCAGCAGCCGACAGGGGGACGGCTACACCTTC. This codes for CASSRQGDGYTF.

The chain couples TRBV7-6 to TRBJ1-1, with TRBD1 matching over 8 bases. Trimming cost V 4 bases and J 0 bases; bases outside gene matches: 16. Per germline, CDR1 SGHVS and CDR2 FNYEAQ. The CDR3 has 19 amino acids. CDR3 DNA sequence: TGTGCCAGCAGCTCCCGGACAGGGAGGGTGGGTAGGCTGAACACTGAAGCTTTCTTT. As protein: CASSSRTGRVGRLNTEAFF.